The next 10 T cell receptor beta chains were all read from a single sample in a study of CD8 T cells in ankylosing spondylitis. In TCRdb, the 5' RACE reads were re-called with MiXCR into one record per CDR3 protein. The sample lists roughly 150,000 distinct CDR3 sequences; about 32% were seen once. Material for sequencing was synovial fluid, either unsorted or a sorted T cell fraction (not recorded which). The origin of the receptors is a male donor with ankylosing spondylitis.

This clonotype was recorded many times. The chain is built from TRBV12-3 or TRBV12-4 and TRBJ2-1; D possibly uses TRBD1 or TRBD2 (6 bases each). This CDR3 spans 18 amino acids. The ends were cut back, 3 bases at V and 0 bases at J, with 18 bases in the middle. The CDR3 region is CASSFEGGLGSSYNEQFF. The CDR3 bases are TGTGCCAGCAGTTTTGAGGGGGGCCTCGGGAGCTCCTACAATGAGCAGTTCTTC.

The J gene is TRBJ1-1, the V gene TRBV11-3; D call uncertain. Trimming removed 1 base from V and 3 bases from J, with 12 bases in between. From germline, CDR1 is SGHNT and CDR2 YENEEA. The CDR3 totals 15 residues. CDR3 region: CASSLGPRPYTEAFF. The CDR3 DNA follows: TGTGCCAGCAGCTTAGGCCCCCGGCCCTACACTGAAGCTTTCTTT.

CDR3 residues: CASRTSWSTEAFF. The CDR3 region has the DNA TGTGCCAGCAGGACTTCCTGGAGCACTGAAGCTTTCTTT. The chain couples TRBV6-1 to TRBJ1-1; D not certain. Per germline, CDR1 MNHNS and CDR2 SASEGT. Trimming removed 6 bases from V and 4 bases from J, with 12 bases in between. This CDR3 has 13 amino acids.

The CDR3 spells CATRDGGLSSYNEQFF. DNA for the CDR3: TGTGCCACCCGGGACGGGGGCCTTAGCTCCTACAATGAGCAGTTCTTC. The chain has TRBV10-3 and TRBJ2-1; D tentatively reads TRBD1 or TRBD2 (6 bases each). CDR1 is ENHRY, CDR2 SYGVKD, per germline. V gave up 10 bases and J gave up 0 bases, with 19 bases separating them. The CDR3 sequence is 16 residues long.

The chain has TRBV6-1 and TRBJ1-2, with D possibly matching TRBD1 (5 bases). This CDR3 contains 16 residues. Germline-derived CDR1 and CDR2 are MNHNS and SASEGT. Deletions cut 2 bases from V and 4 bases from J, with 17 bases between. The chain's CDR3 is CASSEIGRGGSYGYTF. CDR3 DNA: TGTGCCAGCAGTGAAATAGGTCGTGGGGGAAGCTATGGCTACACCTTC.

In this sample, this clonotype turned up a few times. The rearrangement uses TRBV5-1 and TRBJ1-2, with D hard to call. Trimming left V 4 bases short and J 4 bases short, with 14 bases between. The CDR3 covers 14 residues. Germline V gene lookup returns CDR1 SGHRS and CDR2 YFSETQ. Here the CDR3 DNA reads TGCGCCAGCAGCCTTGGGGTTGGGAGCTATGGCTACACCTTC. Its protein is CASSLGVGSYGYTF.

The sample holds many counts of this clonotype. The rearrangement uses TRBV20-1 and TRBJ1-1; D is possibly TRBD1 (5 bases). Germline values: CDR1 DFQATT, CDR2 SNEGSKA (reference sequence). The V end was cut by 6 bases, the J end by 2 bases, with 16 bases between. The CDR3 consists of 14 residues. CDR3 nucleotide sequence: TGCAGTGCCGTCAGACAGCCCTTAAACACTGAAGCTTTCTTT. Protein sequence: CSAVRQPLNTEAFF.

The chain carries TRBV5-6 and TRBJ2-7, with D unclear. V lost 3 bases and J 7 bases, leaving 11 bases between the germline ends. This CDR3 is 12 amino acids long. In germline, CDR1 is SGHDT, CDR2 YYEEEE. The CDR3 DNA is TGTGCCAGCAGCTCCCGGACGGGTGAGCAGTACTTC. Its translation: CASSSRTGEQYF.

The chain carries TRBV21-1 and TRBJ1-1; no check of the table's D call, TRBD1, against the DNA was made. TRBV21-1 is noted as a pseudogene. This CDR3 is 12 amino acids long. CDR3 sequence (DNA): TGTGCCAGCCGTTATCAGGGGGCGGGGGCTTTCTTT. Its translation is CASRYQGAGAFF.

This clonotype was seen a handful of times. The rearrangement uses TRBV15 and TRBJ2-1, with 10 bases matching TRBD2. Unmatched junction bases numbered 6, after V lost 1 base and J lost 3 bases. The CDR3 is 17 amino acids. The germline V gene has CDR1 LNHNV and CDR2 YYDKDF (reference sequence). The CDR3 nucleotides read TGTGCCACCAGCAGAGGGCTAGCGGGAGACCTCTACAATGAGCAGTTCTTC. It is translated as CATSRGLAGDLYNEQFF.